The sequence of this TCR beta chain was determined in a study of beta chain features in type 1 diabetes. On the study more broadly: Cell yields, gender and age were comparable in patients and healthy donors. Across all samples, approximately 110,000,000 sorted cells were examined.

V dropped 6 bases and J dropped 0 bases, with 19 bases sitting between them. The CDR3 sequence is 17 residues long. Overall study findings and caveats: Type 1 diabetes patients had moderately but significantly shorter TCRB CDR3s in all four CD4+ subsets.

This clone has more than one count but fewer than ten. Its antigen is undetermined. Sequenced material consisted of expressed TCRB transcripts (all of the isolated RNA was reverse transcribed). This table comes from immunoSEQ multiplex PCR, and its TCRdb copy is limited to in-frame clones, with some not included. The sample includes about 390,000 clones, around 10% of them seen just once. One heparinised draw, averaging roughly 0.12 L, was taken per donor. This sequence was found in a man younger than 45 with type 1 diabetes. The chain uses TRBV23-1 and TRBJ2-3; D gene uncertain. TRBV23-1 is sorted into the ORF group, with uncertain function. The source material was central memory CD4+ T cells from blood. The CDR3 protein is CASSPLYTVSSTDTQYF. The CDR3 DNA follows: TGCGCCAGCAGCCCCCTTTATACAGTTTCTAGCACAGATACGCAGTATTTT.